This entry concerns a single TCR beta chain. Its antigen specificity is not known. Read data end 3 residues before the CDR3 end; the end is taken from the germline J gene. The data were taken from a study of T cells in women clearing cervical HPV infection (dated by TCRdb to 2017 to 2018). Notes on the research overall: Cases were under 30 women with histologically confirmed HPV16-related CIN3 or worse, including a couple of invasive cancers. An exploratory proof-of-principle case-control study, nested within the Guanacaste HPV Natural History Study in Costa Rica, was conducted to compare TCR repertoires across cervical HPV16 outcomes. Cases had a median age of approximately 35 years compared with 38 to 40 for controls, and baseline characteristics showed no significant differences between the groups. Among cases, blood sampling occurred a median of 149 days after lesion detection, with an interquartile range of 90 to 200 days. Cases and controls were matched on age within five years and on year of sample collection. Since HLA typing was available for only a few women, HLA type could not be ruled out as a confounder. The 25 controls were women who cleared a single incident HPV16 infection within 12 months without developing precancer or cancer. In the parent cohort, some 10,000 women aged 18 or older were enrolled in Guanacaste, Costa Rica, during about 1993 to 1995 and were followed for 7 to 8 years. Blood from cases was collected at the visit where the lesion was first found, while blood from controls was collected once the infection could no longer be detected. Quality controls consisted of five blinded duplicates per group, for a total of about 60 samples made up of roughly 50 participants and approximately 10 replicates. The paper as a whole reports these results and caveats: Lower TRBV6-7 relative abundance was observed in cases than in controls (roughly 0.12% versus 0.15%; Bonferroni P = 0.0008). Whether associations preceded infection or resulted from infection could not be shown with the cross-sectional design, and effector/memory subsets and HPV-specific T cells were not isolated. Significantly higher TCR repertoire richness was observed in CIN3+ cases than in controls across sequencing depths, whereas no difference in evenness was found. By combining richness with V gene abundances, random forest classifiers separated cases from controls with an estimated AUC of 0.83. Because the number of T cells in each sample was unknown, differences in richness could reflect differing T-cell content rather than repertoire biology.

Every participant had a single incident cervical HPV16 infection, and women with prevalent HPV16 infections were excluded. Cervical HPV DNA was detected with MY09/MY11 PCR, and genotyping was done with dot-blot hybridization. Roughly 16 mL of heparinized blood were centrifuged, and the buffy coat was split into aliquots, frozen at -30 degrees C, and then kept at -80 degrees C. Genomic DNA was extracted from buffy coat specimens using QIAGEN kits. The immunoSEQ assay used multiplex PCR to amplify TCR beta CDR3 regions from an average of approximately 1,300 ng of genomic DNA per sample. The assay corrected primer bias using a complete synthetic TCR repertoire to establish an amplification baseline. Amplicons were sequenced on the Illumina platform. As for the authors' bioinformatics: Sequence errors were corrected by clustering with frequency ratios and a modified nearest-neighbor algorithm, and the sequences were then analyzed in the immunoSEQ Analyzer using IMGT gene definitions. At each rarefaction depth, TCR richness and evenness were averaged across 20 rarefaction repeats, and any sample with fewer sequences than the depth was left out. Wilcoxon rank sum tests with FDR correction were used to compare relative abundances of V, D and J genes between the groups. Blinded duplicates gave an intraclass correlation of roughly 96% for TCR richness and an average of around 83% across 70 or so gene segments. TCRdb provides this immuneACCESS table in a form limited to in-frame rearrangements. Some clones are lacking; in checked studies, under half of them reflect an unresolved V gene, and why the rest are absent is not known. The V and J calls and the clone size are those of that table, but D and trimming were determined from the DNA. The sample's clone listing holds about 20,000 clones. The top ten clones comprise around 3% of the sample.

CDR1 KGHSH and CDR2 LQKENI were looked up in the germline V gene. Germline trimming amounts to 0 bases on V and 5 bases on J, with 2 as the count of junction bases outside the gene matches. Counted from cysteine to phenylalanine, this CDR3 has 15 amino acids. The CDR3 was read in part: 36 bases, with the frame set at base 1. The clonotype originates from a woman aged 18 to 75 with a cervical HPV16 infection that either progressed to CIN3+ or cleared (not recorded which). The sequenced sample was blood buffy coat. The sequence is built from TRBV18 and TRBJ2-1; the central 9 bases match TRBD1. The CDR3 reads as follows: CASSPPGQGHNEQFF. The DNA read from the CDR3 is TGTGCCAGCTCACCACCGGGACAGGGCCACAATGAG.